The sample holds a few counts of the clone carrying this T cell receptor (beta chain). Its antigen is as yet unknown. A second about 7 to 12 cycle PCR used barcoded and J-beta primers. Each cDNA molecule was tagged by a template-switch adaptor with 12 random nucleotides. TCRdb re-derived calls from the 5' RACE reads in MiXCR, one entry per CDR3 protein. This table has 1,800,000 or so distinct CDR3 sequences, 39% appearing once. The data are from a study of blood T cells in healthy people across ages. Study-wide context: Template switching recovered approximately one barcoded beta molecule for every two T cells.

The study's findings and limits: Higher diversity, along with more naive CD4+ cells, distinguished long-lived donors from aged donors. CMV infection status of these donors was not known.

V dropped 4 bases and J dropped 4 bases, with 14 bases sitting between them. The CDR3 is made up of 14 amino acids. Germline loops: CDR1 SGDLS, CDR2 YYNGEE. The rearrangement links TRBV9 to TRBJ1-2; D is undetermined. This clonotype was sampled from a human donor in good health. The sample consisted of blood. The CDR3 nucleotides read TGTGCCAGCAGCTCACCCGGTTGGGGCTATGGCTACACCTTC. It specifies CASSSPGWGYGYTF.